The rows below give T cell receptor beta chains drawn from one sample of a study of blood T cell repertoires in COVID-19. Generated by immunoSEQ multiplex PCR, the TCRdb table keeps only in-frame clones and is missing some. The sample carries roughly 68,000 clones, roughly 85% recorded once. Material: peripheral blood. The receptors originated from a human donor in a cohort sampled during active COVID-19. The conserved cysteine and the conserved F or W are not part of the CDR3 here. Fields, in order: V gene, clone size, CDR3 protein. Clone size appears in some rows only: once, few, many, or a class for an expanded clone.

TRBV5-6 NA ASSRQGGGSETQY
TRBV11-2 NA ASSLDLAATEAF
TRBV18 NA ASSSSGPRGTDTQY
TRBV28 NA ASLPLAGGSYNEQF
TRBV10-3 NA AIRSGGPYEQY
TRBV6-5 NA ASSQRGRGSPLH
TRBV11-2 NA ASSFPGQGMYEQY
TRBV7-6 NA ASSSREGGDEQF
TRBV19 NA ASRIQGGTEQF
TRBV2 NA ASIQLPSSYNEQF
TRBV12-2 NA ASRGREDQPQH
TRBV2 NA ASSPWAATSYNSPLH
TRBV5-6 NA ASSLVGRVRNGYT
TRBV19 few ASSIEAGVGSDTQY
TRBV2 NA ASRRLAGGYEQF
TRBV6-5 NA ASRAGQGRSYEQY
TRBV5-1 NA ASSLVSRGQETQY
TRBV7-9 NA ASRPPGGTDTQY
TRBV10-1 once ASGTNSYNEQF
TRBV18 NA ASSRAGSTNEKLF
TRBV18 NA ASSRTDSAGLF
TRBV5-1 NA ASSGWTGGGETQY
TRBV10-2 NA ASRTGQSNQPQH
TRBV7-3 NA ASSFQLNSPLH
TRBV5-1 NA ASSLARGSGEQY
TRBV10-1 few ASSELVSSYNEQF
TRBV7-9 few ASSDQGDTQY
TRBV11-2 NA ASSPEGQGRGEQY
TRBV5-8 NA ASSIGLAGGQDTQY
TRBV7-9 NA ASKPETDSYEQY
TRBV14 medium-sized ASSSGTAKGSPLH
TRBV7-9 NA ASSLGSVTDTQY
TRBV27 NA ASSLTGLREKLF
TRBV5-8 NA ASSLAGGPQH
TRBV7-8 NA ASSLAGASNQPQH
TRBV27 NA ASSSRFEGSPLH
TRBV19 once ASSQGLGQSEQY
TRBV6-5 NA ASRPQGRNTEAF
TRBV6-5 NA ASSYSYSGSTDTQY
TRBV24-1 NA ATSDRINRARRKLF
TRBV2 NA ASSVQSRGGYT
TRBV4-2 few ASSLRTGANQPQH
TRBV12-3/TRBV12-4 NA ASRVDRQGTQY
TRBV11-2 once ASSLRTGTDTQY
TRBV11-2 NA ASSLGRLPGEAF
TRBV6-5 NA ASSYSRGNNQPQH
TRBV7-2 NA ASSLWRESPLH
TRBV9 NA ASSPHLRGGYNEQF
TRBV19 NA ASSTASSGGLYEQY
TRBV18 NA ASSTNSRTEAF
TRBV3-1/TRBV3-2 NA ASSRWSANTGELF
TRBV18 NA ASSPIPGQAYNEQF
TRBV11-2 NA ASSFALGAETQY
TRBV25-1 NA ASSGGQGTYEQY
TRBV5-4 once ASSLGQVASYEQY
TRBV7-9 few ASSFGQTYNSPLH
TRBV24-1 NA ATSDPGTGDNEQF
TRBV20-1 NA RGVMNTEAF
TRBV18 NA ASSRDSGTGVEKLF